The 2 T cell receptor beta chains given below trace back to one sample, sequenced in a study of PD-1 blockade in classical Hodgkin lymphoma (dated by TCRdb to about 2020). The method was the immunoSEQ multiplex PCR assay. TCRdb provides this immuneACCESS table in a form limited to in-frame rearrangements. Some clones are lacking; in checked studies, under half of them reflect an unresolved V gene, and why the rest are absent is not known. This sample is represented by roughly 150,000 clones; about 78% of them were singletons. The ten top clones hold roughly 8.4% of the sample. The intended sense of this specimen's time point label: cycle 2 day 1 (C2D1) of nivolumab. Relapse after autologous stem cell transplantation had occurred in all trial patients, and cohorts A, B and C were distinguished by prior brentuximab vedotin exposure. This specimen was peripheral blood mononuclear cells (PBMCs), taken before the second cycle of nivolumab. Receptor source: a human donor with classical Hodgkin lymphoma.

On this clone: This may arise from a read error, as a much more abundant clone is one base away. The chain uses TRBV5-6 and TRBJ2-1, with a possible D match to TRBD1 (6 bases). Germline values: CDR1 SGHDT, CDR2 YYEEEE. V gave up 3 bases and J gave up 6 bases, with 10 bases separating them. CDR3 length equals 13 residues. Written as DNA, the CDR3 is TGTGCCAGCAGCTACGGACAGACCAATGAGCAGTTCTTC. Protein product: CASSYGQTNEQFF.

The chain has TRBV7-6 and TRBJ2-7; the match to TRBD2 covers 8 bases. The CDR3 consists of 17 residues. Trimming cost V 1 base and J 6 bases; bases outside gene matches: 14. Germline-derived CDR1 and CDR2 are SGHVS and FNYEAQ. The CDR3 DNA is TGTGCCAGCAGCTTAGGGCCCCGGGGGGGCGGCAGGGTCGAGCAGTACTTC. This translates into CASSLGPRGGGRVEQYF.